This is a list of T cell receptor beta chains from one sample in a study of response to subunit inactivated influenza vaccine. TCRdb re-called the RT-PCR reads with MiXCR, one entry per CDR3 protein. The top ten hold around 10% of the sample, which has 500,000 to 750,000 distinct CDR3 sequences, around 13% seen once. Material: PBMCs from blood, obtained 11 to 12 days after vaccination. Receptors originate from a man between 45 and 60 years old who received an inactivated influenza vaccine. Both conserved end residues are part of each CDR3. Each record gives: D gene, V gene, J gene, clone size, CDR3 DNA, CDR3 protein. D genes are given only for firm matches. Not every row has a clone size; where given, it reads once, few, many or a size class.

d_gene: NA
v_gene: TRBV5-4
j_gene: TRBJ2-1
abundance: few
CDR3nt: TGTGCCAGCAGCGGGGGGGCCGGGGGGAGCTCCTACAATGAGCAGTTCTTC
CDR3aa: CASSGGAGGSSYNEQFF

d_gene: NA
v_gene: TRBV29-1
j_gene: TRBJ2-7
abundance: NA
CDR3nt: TGCAGCGTTGGTACAGTCTCCTACGAGCAGTACTTC
CDR3aa: CSVGTVSYEQYF

d_gene: TRBD1
v_gene: TRBV20-1
j_gene: TRBJ1-5
abundance: NA
CDR3nt: TGCAGTGCTGTGGCCGGGACAGCTGATCAGCCCCAGCATTTT
CDR3aa: CSAVAGTADQPQHF

d_gene: NA
v_gene: TRBV12-3/TRBV12-4
j_gene: TRBJ1-1
abundance: NA
CDR3nt: TGTGCCAGCAGTTTAAGCTCCGAAATAACCGAAGCTTTCTTT
CDR3aa: CASSLSSEITEAFF

d_gene: TRBD1
v_gene: TRBV28
j_gene: TRBJ2-7
abundance: NA
CDR3nt: TGTGCCAGCAGTTGGACAGGGGGGATCTACGAGCAGTACTTC
CDR3aa: CASSWTGGIYEQYF

d_gene: TRBD1
v_gene: TRBV10-3
j_gene: TRBJ2-1
abundance: few
CDR3nt: TGTGCCATCAGTCGGGACAGGGGGTGGGATAATGAGCAGTTCTTC
CDR3aa: CAISRDRGWDNEQFF

d_gene: NA
v_gene: TRBV20-1
j_gene: TRBJ2-2
abundance: few
CDR3nt: TGCAGTGCCCTCCCAGGATTTAACACCGGGGAGCTGTTTTTT
CDR3aa: CSALPGFNTGELFF

d_gene: TRBD2
v_gene: TRBV6-1
j_gene: TRBJ2-1
abundance: NA
CDR3nt: TGTGCCAGCAGTCGATTACTTAGCGGGAGCAATAGAAATGAGCAGTTCTTC
CDR3aa: CASSRLLSGSNRNEQFF

d_gene: TRBD1
v_gene: TRBV7-9
j_gene: TRBJ2-7
abundance: NA
CDR3nt: TGTGCCAGCGCCCAAGCCGGGACAGTTACCTACGAGCAGTACTTC
CDR3aa: CASAQAGTVTYEQYF

d_gene: NA
v_gene: TRBV28
j_gene: TRBJ2-3
abundance: few
CDR3nt: TGTGCCAGCGGGCTCTATGGATGGGGAACAGATACGCAGTATTTT
CDR3aa: CASGLYGWGTDTQYF

d_gene: TRBD1
v_gene: TRBV9
j_gene: TRBJ2-7
abundance: NA
CDR3nt: TGTGCCAGCAGCGTGGGCACAGGGGGCAACTACGAGCAGTACTTC
CDR3aa: CASSVGTGGNYEQYF

d_gene: TRBD2
v_gene: TRBV12-3/TRBV12-4
j_gene: TRBJ2-3
abundance: few
CDR3nt: TGTGCCAGCAGTAAAGGACTAGCGAGGACAGATACGCAGTATTTT
CDR3aa: CASSKGLARTDTQYF

d_gene: NA
v_gene: TRBV7-9
j_gene: TRBJ2-7
abundance: NA
CDR3nt: NA
CDR3aa: CASSLVGLGTYF

d_gene: NA
v_gene: TRBV29-1
j_gene: TRBJ2-5
abundance: few
CDR3nt: TGCAGCACGAGGGTCAGGGAGACCCAGTACTTC
CDR3aa: CSTRVRETQYF

d_gene: TRBD1
v_gene: TRBV5-1
j_gene: TRBJ2-3
abundance: few
CDR3nt: TGCGCCAGCAGCCCCCCACAGGGGGCGCGGACAGATACGCAGTATTTT
CDR3aa: CASSPPQGARTDTQYF

d_gene: TRBD2
v_gene: TRBV3-1
j_gene: TRBJ2-1
abundance: NA
CDR3nt: TGTGCCAGCAGCCAAGCCCCTAGCGGATATTACAATGAGCAGTTCTTC
CDR3aa: CASSQAPSGYYNEQFF

d_gene: TRBD1
v_gene: TRBV4-2
j_gene: TRBJ1-5
abundance: NA
CDR3nt: TGTGCCAGCAGCCTGTGGGACAGCTACAATCAGCCCCAGCATTTT
CDR3aa: CASSLWDSYNQPQHF

d_gene: TRBD1
v_gene: TRBV7-2
j_gene: TRBJ2-7
abundance: NA
CDR3nt: TGTGCCAGCACCCCGGGACAGGGGGGGGCTCGGCAGTACTTC
CDR3aa: CASTPGQGGARQYF

d_gene: TRBD2
v_gene: TRBV9
j_gene: TRBJ2-5
abundance: NA
CDR3nt: TGTGCCAGCAGCCCGAGACTAGCGGGGGCCCGGGAGACCCAGTACTTC
CDR3aa: CASSPRLAGARETQYF

d_gene: TRBD2
v_gene: TRBV12-3/TRBV12-4
j_gene: TRBJ2-2
abundance: few
CDR3nt: TGTGCCAGCAGTCGACTAGCGGAACGGTTGACCGGGGAGCTGTTTTTT
CDR3aa: CASSRLAERLTGELFF

d_gene: TRBD1
v_gene: TRBV20-1
j_gene: TRBJ2-7
abundance: NA
CDR3nt: TGCAGTGCTAGAGCCCTGGGACAGGGGGCATACGAGCAGTACTTC
CDR3aa: CSARALGQGAYEQYF

d_gene: TRBD1
v_gene: TRBV5-1
j_gene: TRBJ2-6
abundance: NA
CDR3nt: TGCGCCAGCAGCATCGGGACAGCCCCGGGCGGGGGGGCCAACGTCCTGACTTTC
CDR3aa: CASSIGTAPGGGANVLTF

d_gene: NA
v_gene: TRBV6-5
j_gene: TRBJ2-7
abundance: many
CDR3nt: TGTGCCAGCAGTTACTCGTACCCGGGACGGAATCCTGCCTACGAGCAGTACTTC
CDR3aa: CASSYSYPGRNPAYEQYF

d_gene: NA
v_gene: TRBV20-1
j_gene: TRBJ2-5
abundance: few
CDR3nt: TGCAGTGCCAACCCCAGACAGAACCTTCAAGAGACCCAGTACTTC
CDR3aa: CSANPRQNLQETQYF

d_gene: TRBD2
v_gene: TRBV20-1
j_gene: TRBJ2-6
abundance: NA
CDR3nt: TGCAGTGCTAGCCCCCCTAGCGGGGGCCCCCCTGGGGCCAACGTCCTGACTTTC
CDR3aa: CSASPPSGGPPGANVLTF

d_gene: NA
v_gene: TRBV7-3
j_gene: TRBJ2-5
abundance: few
CDR3nt: TGTGCCAGCAGCCCGAACGGACTCTGGAGGGAGACCCAGTACTTC
CDR3aa: CASSPNGLWRETQYF

d_gene: TRBD1
v_gene: TRBV6-1
j_gene: TRBJ2-1
abundance: few
CDR3nt: TGTGCCAGCAACTCATTAGGACAGGGCTATGAGCAGTTCTTC
CDR3aa: CASNSLGQGYEQFF

d_gene: NA
v_gene: TRBV7-2
j_gene: TRBJ1-2
abundance: NA
CDR3nt: TGTGCCAGCAGCTTAGATGGCTACACCTTC
CDR3aa: CASSLDGYTF

d_gene: TRBD1
v_gene: TRBV4-3
j_gene: TRBJ1-1
abundance: NA
CDR3nt: TGCGCCAGCAGCCAAGATCTAGGACAGGGCCCTCGAGCTTTCTTT
CDR3aa: CASSQDLGQGPRAFF

d_gene: NA
v_gene: TRBV5-5
j_gene: TRBJ2-7
abundance: few
CDR3nt: TGTGCCAGCAGCCCATACGAACAGGCAGGTTTATACGAGCAGTACTTC
CDR3aa: CASSPYEQAGLYEQYF

d_gene: NA
v_gene: TRBV7-9
j_gene: TRBJ2-2
abundance: few
CDR3nt: TGTGCCAGCACCCCACAGGGGGGGCTCGATTCCGGGGAGCTGTTTTTT
CDR3aa: CASTPQGGLDSGELFF

d_gene: NA
v_gene: TRBV20-1
j_gene: TRBJ2-1
abundance: few
CDR3nt: TGCAGTGCTAGTCCTCGGACGGGGATCTGGACCACCTGCGATGAGCAGTTCTTC
CDR3aa: CSASPRTGIWTTCDEQFF

d_gene: TRBD1
v_gene: TRBV30
j_gene: TRBJ1-5
abundance: few
CDR3nt: TGTGCCTGGGGACAGGGCAATCAGCCCCAGCATTTT
CDR3aa: CAWGQGNQPQHF

d_gene: TRBD1
v_gene: TRBV28
j_gene: TRBJ1-2
abundance: NA
CDR3nt: TGTGCCAGCAGTTTAGGGACAGCCCTTAACTATGGCTACACCTTC
CDR3aa: CASSLGTALNYGYTF

d_gene: NA
v_gene: TRBV6-2/TRBV6-3
j_gene: TRBJ2-5
abundance: NA
CDR3nt: TGTGCCAGCAGTCCGGGTCCGGGACTGTCGGGGGAGACCCAGTACTTC
CDR3aa: CASSPGPGLSGETQYF

d_gene: NA
v_gene: TRBV28
j_gene: TRBJ2-2
abundance: few
CDR3nt: TGTGCCAGCAGCAGACCAGGGGCGGGGCCCGGGGAGCTGTTTTTT
CDR3aa: CASSRPGAGPGELFF

d_gene: NA
v_gene: TRBV29-1
j_gene: TRBJ2-5
abundance: few
CDR3nt: TGCAGCGTTGGGACGGGGAGACAAGAGACCCAGTACTTC
CDR3aa: CSVGTGRQETQYF

d_gene: TRBD1
v_gene: TRBV2
j_gene: TRBJ2-3
abundance: few
CDR3nt: TGTGCCAGCAGTCTACCTAGGACAGGGAGGTATACGCAGTATTTT
CDR3aa: CASSLPRTGRYTQYF

d_gene: TRBD2
v_gene: TRBV20-1
j_gene: TRBJ2-3
abundance: NA
CDR3nt: TGCAGTGCTAAATCGGGACTAGCGGGAGCAGATACGCAGTATTTT
CDR3aa: CSAKSGLAGADTQYF

d_gene: TRBD1
v_gene: TRBV12-3/TRBV12-4
j_gene: TRBJ2-7
abundance: few
CDR3nt: TGTGCCAGCAGTCGACAGGGAACCGAGCAGTACTTC
CDR3aa: CASSRQGTEQYF

d_gene: NA
v_gene: TRBV15
j_gene: TRBJ2-2
abundance: NA
CDR3nt: TGTGCCACCAGCAGAGAACCAGCGAACACCGGGGAGCTGTTTTTT
CDR3aa: CATSREPANTGELFF

d_gene: TRBD2
v_gene: TRBV10-3
j_gene: TRBJ2-3
abundance: NA
CDR3nt: TGTGCCATCAGGCGACTAGCGGGAAACACAGATACGCAGTATTTT
CDR3aa: CAIRRLAGNTDTQYF

d_gene: TRBD2
v_gene: TRBV6-2/TRBV6-3
j_gene: TRBJ2-1
abundance: NA
CDR3nt: TGTGCCAGCAGCACGGGGACTAGCGGGAGATTCAATGAGCAGTTCTTC
CDR3aa: CASSTGTSGRFNEQFF

d_gene: NA
v_gene: TRBV12-3/TRBV12-4
j_gene: TRBJ2-1
abundance: NA
CDR3nt: TGTGCCAGCAGTTTCACAGGGCACAATGAGCAGTTCTTC
CDR3aa: CASSFTGHNEQFF